Below, one T cell receptor beta chain is given with its context. Its matching antigen is unknown. Germline lookup yields CDR1 SSHAT and CDR2 FNYEAQ (reference sequence). This CDR3 contains 15 residues. V shed 5 bases and J shed 8 bases, with 18 bases lying between them. The data stem from a study of cytomegalovirus exposure and HLA in healthy donors. Study overall: Early released data had about 85 million unique TCRs, all coming from HLA-typed donors.

The PCR had 60 Vbeta and 13 Jbeta primers. Source study methods: In a later analysis, of tens of millions of unique beta chains, roughly 11 million appeared in at least two donors. The repertoire was sequenced with immunoSEQ multiplex PCR; TCRdb's copy has only in-frame clones and lacks some. The DNA was the basis for D and trimming; V, J and clone size are from that table. The table has approximately 130,000 clones, approximately 89% seen once; the top ten hold about 7%. Study-wide results and limits: The HLA-A and HLA-B alleles of most subjects were reportedly predicted accurately from TCR beta sequences. A later analysis showed TCR association rates differing by HLA locus, peaking at DRB1 and lowest at HLA-C.

This clonotype originated in a woman aged 25 to 39 in good health and CMV-seropositive. The specimen was PBMCs. V gene TRBV7-7 combines with J gene TRBJ1-4, with a tentative D call TRBD1 (5 bases). The CDR3 bases are TGTGCCAGCAGCCCGGGGGTAGGGAGGGAAGAAAAACTGTTTTTT. Protein: CASSPGVGREEKLFF. The whole variable domain, filled in from reference TRBV7-7 and TRBJ1-4, reads GAGVSQSPRYKVTKRGQDVTLRCDPISSHATLYWYQQALGQGPEFLTYFNYEAQPDKSGLPSDRFSAERPEGSISTLTIQRTEQRDSAMYRCASSPGVGREEKLFFGSGTQLSVL.